The rows below give T cell receptor beta chains drawn from one sample of a study of blood T cell repertoires in COVID-19. Generated by immunoSEQ multiplex PCR, the TCRdb table keeps only in-frame clones and is missing some. Of approximately 360,000 clones listed, approximately 90% are singletons. The sequenced material came from PBMCs or T cells enriched from blood (not recorded which). These receptors came from a woman in her twenties or thirties with acute COVID-19. Both conserved end residues are part of each CDR3. D genes are given only for firm matches. Only part of the rows carry a size: once, few, many, or a class if the clone is expanded.

TRBJ1-2 | TRBD1 | TRBV15 | - | CATSRAGTGTYGYTF | TGTGCCACCAGCAGAGCGGGGACAGGAACATATGGCTACACCTTC
TRBJ2-7 | - | TRBV27 | - | CASSPWTEKYEQYF | TGTGCCAGCAGTCCTTGGACAGAAAAATACGAGCAGTACTTC
TRBJ2-3 | - | TRBV7-3 | - | CASSLSRGTDTQYF | TGTGCCAGCAGCTTAAGTCGGGGGACAGATACGCAGTATTTT
TRBJ1-2 | TRBD1 | TRBV10-2 | - | CASQGADGYTF | TGCGCCAGTCAGGGGGCAGATGGCTACACCTTC
TRBJ1-5 | - | TRBV5-1 | - | CASSHDLNRGINQPQHF | TGCGCCAGCAGCCACGACTTGAATAGGGGTATCAATCAGCCCCAGCATTTT
TRBJ2-2 | - | TRBV9 | few | CASSVDGGNTGELFF | TGTGCCAGCAGCGTAGACGGGGGAAACACCGGGGAGCTGTTTTTT
TRBJ1-2 | TRBD1 | TRBV5-1 | few | CASSYTDRGDGYTF | TGCGCCAGCAGCTATACCGACAGGGGTGATGGCTACACCTTC
TRBJ2-2 | TRBD2 | TRBV5-1 | - | CASSFLAGLNTGELFF | TGCGCCAGCAGCTTCCTAGCGGGGCTGAACACCGGGGAGCTGTTTTTT
TRBJ2-7 | TRBD1 | TRBV5-4 | - | CASSLVGQGLYEQYF | TGTGCCAGCAGCTTGGTGGGACAGGGCCTCTACGAGCAGTACTTC
TRBJ2-2 | - | TRBV6-5 | - | CASSYGAGSNTGELFF | TGTGCCAGCAGTTACGGGGCAGGGTCGAACACCGGGGAGCTGTTTTTT
TRBJ2-5 | TRBD2 | TRBV7-2 | - | CASSFGSGGYQETQYF | TGTGCCAGCAGCTTCGGAAGCGGGGGGTATCAAGAGACCCAGTACTTC
TRBJ1-6 | - | TRBV6-6 | - | CASSTSLGTYNSPLHF | TGTGCCAGCAGTACCTCGCTCGGGACATATAATTCACCCCTCCACTTT
TRBJ2-7 | - | TRBV2 | - | CASSPPVLGRTNEQYF | TGTGCCAGCAGTCCCCCCGTTTTGGGACGGACTAACGAGCAGTACTTC
TRBJ1-2 | TRBD1 | TRBV13 | - | CASSHRGQENYGYTF | TGTGCCAGCAGCCACCGGGGACAGGAGAACTATGGCTACACCTTC
TRBJ1-4 | TRBD1 | TRBV28 | - | CASSSPGQGYEKLFF | TGTGCCAGCAGTTCCCCCGGACAGGGCTATGAAAAACTGTTTTTT
TRBJ1-2 | TRBD1 | TRBV30 | - | CAWSGAPDRIPYGYTF | TGTGCCTGGAGTGGGGCCCCGGACAGGATACCCTATGGCTACACCTTC
TRBJ1-2 | TRBD1 | TRBV15 | - | CATSTSLGQGKGGYTF | TGTGCCACCAGCACGTCCCTTGGACAGGGGAAGGGTGGCTACACCTTC
TRBJ1-6 | TRBD1 | TRBV6-5 | once | CASSYRDRVVSPLHF | TGTGCCAGCAGTTACAGGGACAGGGTGGTATCACCCCTCCACTTT
TRBJ2-2 | - | TRBV7-3 | few | CASSSGGTGELFF | TGTGCCAGCAGCTCCGGAGGAACCGGGGAGCTGTTTTTT
TRBJ1-5 | TRBD1 | TRBV5-6 | - | CASSRRDRGDQPQHF | TGTGCCAGCAGCCGCCGGGACAGGGGTGATCAGCCCCAGCATTTT
TRBJ2-5 | - | TRBV6-1 | once | CASSEPPGTQYF | TGTGCCAGCAGTGAGCCCCCGGGGACCCAGTACTTC
TRBJ2-2 | TRBD2 | TRBV7-9 | - | CASSFPRSGGNTGELFF | TGTGCCAGCAGCTTCCCCCGAAGCGGGGGGAACACCGGGGAGCTGTTTTTT
TRBJ2-7 | - | TRBV19 | - | CATQEGYEQYF | TGTGCCACGCAGGAGGGCTACGAGCAGTACTTC
TRBJ1-4 | - | TRBV9 | - | CASSVGWGQGEKLFF | TGTGCCAGCAGCGTAGGGTGGGGTCAGGGTGAAAAACTGTTTTTT
TRBJ2-7 | TRBD1 | TRBV19 | - | CASSTRDSSYEQYF | TGTGCCAGTAGTACCCGGGACAGCTCCTACGAGCAGTACTTC
TRBJ1-5 | - | TRBV18 | once | CASSPLGRGNSNQPQHF | TGTGCCAGCTCACCACTCGGCAGGGGTAATAGCAATCAGCCCCAGCATTTT
TRBJ1-6 | - | TRBV6-5 | - | CATIPRSVNSPLHF | TGTGCCACCATCCCTCGCTCGGTCAATTCACCCCTCCACTTT
TRBJ2-2 | - | TRBV21-1 | once | CASSQLTGKESGELFF | TGTGCCAGCAGCCAACTGACAGGGAAGGAATCCGGGGAGCTGTTTTTT
TRBJ2-1 | - | TRBV29-1 | - | CSVEMAGGSYNEQFF | TGCAGCGTTGAAATGGCCGGGGGCTCCTACAATGAGCAGTTCTTC
TRBJ1-3 | TRBD1 | TRBV7-9 | - | CASSNSGTGAGNTIYF | TGTGCCAGCAGCAATTCCGGGACAGGCGCTGGAAACACCATATATTTT
TRBJ1-5 | - | TRBV6-5 | once | CASSWTVRQPQHF | TGTGCCAGCAGTTGGACAGTCCGTCAGCCCCAGCATTTT
TRBJ2-1 | TRBD2 | TRBV7-3 | - | CASSLLAGGSNEQFF | TGTGCCAGCAGCCTACTAGCGGGGGGGAGCAATGAGCAGTTCTTC
TRBJ1-2 | TRBD1 | TRBV5-5 | - | CASSPGTGANYGYTF | TGTGCCAGCAGCCCAGGGACAGGGGCAAACTATGGCTACACCTTC
TRBJ1-3 | - | TRBV2 | - | CASSGQGAGNTIYF | TGTGCCAGCAGTGGGCAGGGTGCCGGAAACACCATATATTTT
TRBJ2-1 | TRBD2 | TRBV11-2 | - | CASSTRGGSINEQFF | TGTGCCAGCAGCACTCGGGGGGGCAGCATAAATGAGCAGTTCTTC
TRBJ2-2 | TRBD1 | TRBV24-1 | once | CATSDSDRFGSAGELFF | TGTGCCACCAGTGATTCGGACAGGTTCGGTAGTGCCGGGGAGCTGTTTTTT
TRBJ1-5 | - | TRBV7-2 | - | CASSLVMGEAQPQHF | TGTGCCAGCAGCTTAGTCATGGGGGAGGCTCAGCCCCAGCATTTT